These T cell receptor beta chains were read from a single sample in a study of T-cell reconstitution after alpha-beta-depleted transplantation in children. TCRdb re-called the PCR reads with MiXCR, one entry per CDR3 protein. The repertoire holds about 510,000 distinct CDR3 sequences, with approximately 10% as singletons. The sample here was PBMCs, mostly from graft donor cells, taken 180 days after TCRalphabeta/CD19-depleted stem cell transplant. The receptors here all came from a female patient aged 2-15 years who had a stem cell transplant for aplastic anemia, so the T cells may come from the graft donor. CDR3s include the opening cysteine and the closing phenylalanine or tryptophan. A D gene is named only where the DNA matches it firmly. Size values are once, few and many counts, or a class for expanded clones, and some rows have none.

V: TRBV4-3; size: many; J: TRBJ2-7; D: NA; DNA: TGCGCCAGCAGCCACCCTGACCGGGTGGGCGAGCAGTACTTC; CDR3: CASSHPDRVGEQYF
V: TRBV5-1; size: many; J: TRBJ2-7; D: NA; DNA: TGCGCCAGCAGCTCTGCAGGAAACGAGCAGTACTTC; CDR3: CASSSAGNEQYF
V: TRBV7-9; size: NA; J: TRBJ1-2; D: TRBD1; DNA: TGTGCCAGCAGCTTAGCTCGGGGACAGATCTATGGCTACACCTTC; CDR3: CASSLARGQIYGYTF
V: TRBV5-1; size: NA; J: TRBJ2-2; D: TRBD2; DNA: TGCGCCAGCAGCAGGGGACTAGCGGGAGAACGCGGCGGGGAGCTGTTTTTT; CDR3: CASSRGLAGERGGELFF
V: TRBV29-1; size: few; J: TRBJ2-4; D: TRBD2; DNA: TGCAAACCCGACAGAGTTAGCGGGAGAGGAGCCAAAAACATTCAGTACTTC; CDR3: CKPDRVSGRGAKNIQYF
V: TRBV14; size: NA; J: TRBJ2-1; D: NA; DNA: TGTGCCAGCAGCCAAGATTTAGGAGGGGAACCGTACAATGAGCAGTTCTTC; CDR3: CASSQDLGGEPYNEQFF
V: TRBV20-1; size: NA; J: TRBJ2-3; D: NA; DNA: TGCAGTGCTGGGCCCTTCGACGGTCCTCGGGATACGCAGTATTTT; CDR3: CSAGPFDGPRDTQYF
V: TRBV12-3/TRBV12-4; size: many; J: TRBJ1-5; D: NA; DNA: TGTGCCAGCAGTTTATCTGGGACGAATCAGCCCCAGCATTTT; CDR3: CASSLSGTNQPQHF
V: TRBV20-1; size: NA; J: TRBJ2-3; D: NA; DNA: TGCAGTGCTAGAAGGTCGGCCGTTAGCACAGATACGCAGTATTTT; CDR3: CSARRSAVSTDTQYF
V: TRBV18; size: many; J: TRBJ2-1; D: NA; DNA: TGTGCCAGCTCACCACAGGGGAGCTCCTACAATGAGCAGTTCTTC; CDR3: CASSPQGSSYNEQFF
V: TRBV20-1; size: few; J: TRBJ2-1; D: NA; DNA: TGCAGTGCTAGATGGCAGCGGTTTTACAATGAGCAGTTCTTC; CDR3: CSARWQRFYNEQFF
V: TRBV28; size: NA; J: TRBJ2-3; D: NA; DNA: TGTGCCAGCAGTTTTATGTTCGCTCACACAGATACGCAGTATTTT; CDR3: CASSFMFAHTDTQYF
V: TRBV20-1; size: few; J: TRBJ1-1; D: NA; DNA: TGCAGTGCTAGAGGGCAGGGACCCACTGAAGCTTTCTTT; CDR3: CSARGQGPTEAFF
V: TRBV6-2/TRBV6-3; size: NA; J: TRBJ1-2; D: NA; DNA: TGTGCCAGCAGAAAAAGGGACAACTATGGCTACACCTTC; CDR3: CASRKRDNYGYTF
V: TRBV18; size: NA; J: TRBJ1-1; D: NA; DNA: TGTGCCAGCTCACCACCCTCCCTTACGGTCGCTGAAGCTTTCTTT; CDR3: CASSPPSLTVAEAFF
V: TRBV12-3/TRBV12-4; size: NA; J: TRBJ1-5; D: NA; DNA: TGTGCCAGCGGGGGCAAGGCAGCCGATTGGCCCCAGCATTTT; CDR3: CASGGKAADWPQHF
V: TRBV24-1; size: NA; J: TRBJ2-1; D: TRBD2; DNA: TGTGCCACCAGTGATTCCCGGGGTGTGGCGGGAGGGCCTTTTAATGAGCAGTTCTTC; CDR3: CATSDSRGVAGGPFNEQFF
V: TRBV12-3/TRBV12-4; size: many; J: TRBJ1-5; D: NA; DNA: TGTGCCAGCAGCCCTGGACTTAGCAATCAGCCCCAGCATTTT; CDR3: CASSPGLSNQPQHF
V: TRBV20-1; size: NA; J: TRBJ1-1; D: TRBD1; DNA: TGCAGTGCTCACGGACAGGGGGCTCTTGAAGCTTTCTTT; CDR3: CSAHGQGALEAFF
V: TRBV11-2; size: few; J: TRBJ2-2; D: TRBD2; DNA: TGTGCCAGCAGCTCTCGGAGCGGGAGGCCGCGGCTGTTTTTT; CDR3: CASSSRSGRPRLFF
V: TRBV2; size: NA; J: TRBJ1-6; D: TRBD1; DNA: TGTGCCAGCAGCCGGGACAGGGACACCTATAATTCACCCCTCCACTTT; CDR3: CASSRDRDTYNSPLHF
V: TRBV12-3/TRBV12-4; size: NA; J: TRBJ2-1; D: NA; DNA: TGTGCCAGCAGTTTAGCGCTTGGTAGGGGTTACAATGAGCAGTTCTTC; CDR3: CASSLALGRGYNEQFF
V: TRBV6-1; size: few; J: TRBJ2-1; D: NA; DNA: TGTGCCAGCAGCTCCAGGCGGGGACAAACCTCCTACAATGAGCAGTTCTTC; CDR3: CASSSRRGQTSYNEQFF